A selection of T cell receptor beta chains follows, all from one sample in a study of cytomegalovirus exposure and HLA in healthy donors. TCRdb's table, derived via immunoSEQ multiplex PCR, lists solely in-frame clones and lacks some. The sample records 130,000 to 150,000 clones, under 85% being singletons. Sequencing input: PBMCs. The receptors stem from a man aged 18-30 years in good health and CMV-seronegative. Each CDR3 is given with its conserved first and last residue. The D gene is left open where the match is weak. Clone size is given for some rows only: seen once, a few or many times, or a class if the clone is expanded.

J gene	CDR3 length	D gene	V gene	clone size	CDR3 protein	CDR3 DNA
TRBJ2-7	15	-	TRBV15	-	CATSRALGSSYEQYF	TGTGCCACCAGCAGAGCGCTCGGGAGCTCCTACGAGCAGTACTTC
TRBJ2-3	17	-	TRBV19	-	CASSIHSLRQRTDTQYF	TGTGCCAGTAGTATCCATTCTCTGAGACAGCGCACAGATACGCAGTATTTT
TRBJ1-1	14	-	TRBV5-1	-	CASSFTGTPTEAFF	TGCGCCAGCAGCTTTACCGGGACACCGACTGAAGCTTTCTTT
TRBJ2-7	12	-	TRBV7-9	-	CSSSLAPEEQYF	TGTTCCAGCAGCTTAGCGCCCGAGGAGCAGTACTTC
TRBJ1-1	14	-	TRBV19	-	CASSVGHMNTEAFF	TGTGCCAGTAGTGTGGGACACATGAACACTGAAGCTTTCTTT
TRBJ1-4	14	-	TRBV7-2	once	CASSGFTANEKLFF	TGTGCCAGCAGTGGGTTTACAGCTAATGAAAAACTGTTTTTT
TRBJ2-7	18	TRBD1	TRBV27	-	CASSPNTWGQGSPYEQYF	TGTGCCAGCAGTCCTAACACATGGGGACAGGGAAGCCCTTACGAGCAGTACTTC
TRBJ1-1	12	TRBD1	TRBV6-6	-	CASSNQGGRAFF	TGTGCCAGCAGTAACCAGGGGGGAAGGGCTTTCTTT
TRBJ1-1	16	TRBD1	TRBV5-1	-	CASSLHNGGGALEAFF	TGCGCCAGCAGCTTGCATAATGGAGGGGGCGCTCTTGAAGCTTTCTTT
TRBJ2-7	14	TRBD2	TRBV5-4	-	CASSVSSGAYEQYF	TGTGCCAGCAGCGTCTCAAGCGGGGCATACGAGCAGTACTTC
TRBJ1-1	15	-	TRBV7-4	-	CASSLGGRANTEAFF	TGTGCCAGCAGCTTAGGAGGGCGCGCGAACACTGAAGCTTTCTTT
TRBJ2-5	14	TRBD1	TRBV6-5	-	CASSQYQGEETQYF	TGTGCCAGCAGTCAATACCAGGGGGAAGAGACCCAGTACTTC
TRBJ1-2	14	TRBD1	TRBV5-6	-	CASSRDRANYGYTF	TGTGCCAGCAGCCGGGACAGGGCTAACTATGGCTACACCTTC
TRBJ2-5	17	TRBD1	TRBV7-8	-	CASSLNRDRGDSETQYF	TGTGCCAGCAGCTTGAATCGGGACAGGGGTGATTCAGAGACCCAGTACTTC
TRBJ1-2	14	TRBD1	TRBV29-1	few	CSVEGGTAERSYTF	TGCAGCGTTGAAGGAGGGACAGCCGAGAGGAGCTACACCTTC
TRBJ1-4	14	TRBD1	TRBV5-1	-	CASSLGQGGEKLFF	TGCGCCAGCAGCTTGGGACAGGGCGGGGAAAAACTGTTTTTT
TRBJ2-5	15	TRBD1	TRBV27	once	CASSPQDRAQETQYF	TGTGCCAGCAGTCCCCAGGACAGGGCCCAAGAGACCCAGTACTTC
TRBJ1-6	13	TRBD1	TRBV7-9	-	CASSPTGDSPLHF	TGTGCCAGCAGCCCGACAGGGGACTCACCCCTCCACTTT
TRBJ1-1	15	-	TRBV6-1	-	CASSIARSMNTEAFF	TGTGCCAGCAGTATAGCAAGGAGCATGAACACTGAAGCTTTCTTT
TRBJ1-1	12	-	TRBV7-2	few	CASSAELREAFF	TGTGCCAGCAGCGCTGAGTTACGCGAAGCTTTCTTT
TRBJ1-5	15	-	TRBV7-8	once	CASSLSGVPNQPQHF	TGTGCCAGCAGCTTATCTGGAGTCCCCAATCAGCCCCAGCATTTT
TRBJ1-2	13	TRBD1	TRBV11-2	once	CASSATGNYGYTF	TGTGCCAGCAGCGCGACAGGGAACTATGGCTACACCTTC
TRBJ2-7	16	TRBD1	TRBV7-8	-	CASSLVGTGVVDEQYF	TGTGCCAGCAGCTTAGTGGGAACAGGGGTGGTCGACGAGCAGTACTTC
TRBJ1-1	15	-	TRBV9	-	CASSASGEGSTEAFF	TGTGCCAGCAGCGCCTCCGGGGAGGGGAGCACTGAAGCTTTCTTT
TRBJ2-3	14	-	TRBV5-1	-	CASSLDPMTDTQYF	TGCGCCAGCAGCTTGGATCCTATGACAGATACGCAGTATTTT
TRBJ1-5	16	-	TRBV19	-	CASSIGVQGTNQPQHF	TGTGCCAGTAGTATAGGGGTACAGGGTACCAATCAGCCCCAGCATTTT
TRBJ2-2	14	TRBD1	TRBV29-1	-	CSVKTGVVVGELFF	TGCAGCGTCAAGACAGGGGTAGTAGTCGGGGAGCTGTTTTTT
TRBJ1-1	11	-	TRBV2	few	CASFGGTEAFF	TGTGCCAGCTTCGGGGGAACTGAAGCTTTCTTT
TRBJ2-7	16	-	TRBV5-6	-	CASSFRVGPSSYEQYF	TGTGCCAGCAGCTTTAGAGTGGGGCCCTCGAGCTACGAGCAGTACTTC
TRBJ1-6	13	-	TRBV19	-	CASKENGNSPLHF	TGTGCCAGTAAGGAGAACGGGAATTCACCCCTCCACTTT
TRBJ2-2	15	TRBD1	TRBV5-1	-	CASSLGRGGVGELFF	TGCGCCAGCAGCTTGGGAAGAGGGGGCGTCGGGGAGCTGTTTTTT